Listed below are T cell receptor beta chains from one sample, sequenced in a study of T cell repertoires in cytomegalovirus infection. Each CDR3 protein gets one entry after TCRdb re-called the reads with MiXCR. The sample lists hundreds of thousands of distinct CDR3 sequences, about a sixth occurring once. Sequencing was done on a sample of PBMCs. The origin of the receptors is a human donor in good health (CMV status not recorded). Some clones in this sample may be carry-over from other donors' samples. Both conserved end residues are part of each CDR3. The D gene is left open where the match is weak. Size values are once, few and many counts, or a class for expanded clones, and some rows have none.

D gene: TRBD2
V gene: TRBV4-2
clone size: few
CDR3 length: 19
J gene: TRBJ2-1
CDR3 protein: CASSQAGGSQDGSYNEQFF
CDR3 DNA: TGTGCCAGCAGCCAAGCGGGGGGGAGTCAGGATGGTTCCTACAATGAGCAGTTCTTC

D gene: .
V gene: TRBV7-9
clone size: few
CDR3 length: 13
J gene: TRBJ1-1
CDR3 protein: CASSVRIDTEAFF
CDR3 DNA: TGTGCCAGCAGCGTCCGAATCGACACTGAAGCTTTCTTT

D gene: .
V gene: TRBV20-1
clone size: many
CDR3 length: 14
J gene: TRBJ2-4
CDR3 protein: CSASRGRAKNIQYF
CDR3 DNA: TGCAGTGCTAGTCGAGGGCGAGCCAAAAACATTCAGTACTTC

D gene: .
V gene: TRBV20-1
clone size: .
CDR3 length: 18
J gene: TRBJ2-7
CDR3 protein: CSARTPPTEILRAYEQYF
CDR3 DNA: TGCAGTGCTAGGACCCCCCCGACAGAAATCTTACGGGCCTACGAGCAGTACTTC

D gene: .
V gene: TRBV5-1
clone size: .
CDR3 length: 15
J gene: TRBJ2-1
CDR3 protein: CASSNRGHSYNEQFF
CDR3 DNA: TGCGCCAGCAGCAACCGTGGGCATTCCTACAATGAGCAGTTCTTC

D gene: .
V gene: TRBV6-6
clone size: .
CDR3 length: 11
J gene: TRBJ1-2
CDR3 protein: CASSPKDGYTF
CDR3 DNA: TGTGCCAGCAGTCCTAAGGATGGCTACACCTTC

D gene: .
V gene: TRBV29-1
clone size: .
CDR3 length: 13
J gene: TRBJ2-7
CDR3 protein: CSVWAQGTGEQYF
CDR3 DNA: TGCAGCGTCTGGGCACAGGGAACTGGCGAGCAGTACTTC

D gene: .
V gene: TRBV10-3
clone size: few
CDR3 length: 12
J gene: TRBJ1-3
CDR3 protein: CATGTQGNTIYF
CDR3 DNA: TGTGCCACCGGGACTCAAGGAAACACCATATATTTT

D gene: .
V gene: TRBV7-9
clone size: many
CDR3 length: 13
J gene: TRBJ1-2
CDR3 protein: CASSLEQGPGYTF
CDR3 DNA: TGTGCCAGCAGCTTAGAGCAGGGGCCTGGCTACACCTTC

D gene: TRBD1
V gene: TRBV4-2
clone size: .
CDR3 length: 15
J gene: TRBJ2-7
CDR3 protein: CASSQPGTGGYEQYF
CDR3 DNA: TGTGCCAGCAGCCAGCCCGGGACAGGGGGCTACGAGCAGTACTTC

D gene: .
V gene: TRBV7-8
clone size: .
CDR3 length: 14
J gene: TRBJ2-1
CDR3 protein: CASSPPPGLGEQFF
CDR3 DNA: TGTGCCAGCAGCCCCCCCCCGGGGTTGGGTGAGCAGTTCTTC

D gene: .
V gene: TRBV5-8
clone size: few
CDR3 length: 15
J gene: TRBJ1-1
CDR3 protein: CASSFGGRVNTEAFF
CDR3 DNA: TGTGCCAGCAGCTTTGGGGGGCGCGTGAACACTGAAGCTTTCTTT

D gene: TRBD2
V gene: TRBV20-1
clone size: few
CDR3 length: 15
J gene: TRBJ2-7
CDR3 protein: CSARVLGTSSSEQYF
CDR3 DNA: TGCAGTGCTAGAGTTTTAGGGACTAGTTCCTCCGAGCAGTACTTC

D gene: .
V gene: TRBV6-1
clone size: many
CDR3 length: 13
J gene: TRBJ2-5
CDR3 protein: CASSGTAQETQYF
CDR3 DNA: TGTGCCAGCAGTGGGACAGCCCAAGAGACCCAGTACTTC

D gene: .
V gene: TRBV28
clone size: few
CDR3 length: 15
J gene: TRBJ2-3
CDR3 protein: CASSLGDISTDTQYF
CDR3 DNA: TGTGCCAGCAGTTTGGGAGACATTTCCACAGATACGCAGTATTTT

D gene: .
V gene: TRBV20-1
clone size: .
CDR3 length: 15
J gene: TRBJ1-1
CDR3 protein: CSARGTGTVNTEAFF
CDR3 DNA: TGCAGTGCTAGAGGTACCGGGACGGTGAACACTGAAGCTTTCTTT

D gene: .
V gene: TRBV12-3/TRBV12-4
clone size: few
CDR3 length: 14
J gene: TRBJ2-7
CDR3 protein: CASQGEGGGYEQYF
CDR3 DNA: TGTGCCAGCCAAGGGGAGGGGGGCGGCTACGAGCAGTACTTC

D gene: .
V gene: TRBV19
clone size: few
CDR3 length: 13
J gene: TRBJ2-1
CDR3 protein: CASTLPSTSSPVF
CDR3 DNA: TGTGCCAGTACCCTTCCCTCAACTAGTTCCCCGGTCTTC

D gene: .
V gene: TRBV7-2
clone size: many
CDR3 length: 12
J gene: TRBJ1-5
CDR3 protein: CASSFSNQPQHF
CDR3 DNA: TGTGCCAGCAGCTTTAGCAATCAGCCCCAGCATTTT

D gene: .
V gene: TRBV6-5
clone size: .
CDR3 length: 14
J gene: TRBJ2-6
CDR3 protein: CASSKSSGANVLTF
CDR3 DNA: TGTGCCAGCAGTAAGAGTTCTGGGGCCAACGTCCTGACTTTC

D gene: .
V gene: TRBV27
clone size: .
CDR3 length: 13
J gene: TRBJ1-1
CDR3 protein: CASSPSGWTEAFF
CDR3 DNA: TGTGCCAGCAGTCCCTCAGGATGGACTGAAGCTTTCTTT

D gene: .
V gene: TRBV18
clone size: .
CDR3 length: 16
J gene: TRBJ1-2
CDR3 protein: CASSPLEGQTNYGYTF
CDR3 DNA: TGTGCCAGCTCACCGCTGGAAGGACAGACAAACTATGGCTACACCTTC

D gene: TRBD1
V gene: TRBV7-6
clone size: many
CDR3 length: 15
J gene: TRBJ2-3
CDR3 protein: CASSLGTGVADTQYF
CDR3 DNA: TGTGCCAGCAGCCTCGGGACAGGGGTCGCAGATACGCAGTATTTT

D gene: TRBD2
V gene: TRBV29-1
clone size: few
CDR3 length: 16
J gene: TRBJ2-3
CDR3 protein: CSVEGLAGGSTDTQYF
CDR3 DNA: TGCAGCGTCGAGGGACTAGCGGGGGGGAGCACAGATACGCAGTATTTT

D gene: .
V gene: TRBV7-6
clone size: .
CDR3 length: 16
J gene: TRBJ2-3
CDR3 protein: CASSARGGGVADTQYF
CDR3 DNA: TGTGCCAGCAGCGCCCGAGGAGGGGGAGTCGCAGATACGCAGTATTTT

D gene: .
V gene: TRBV29-1
clone size: .
CDR3 length: 14
J gene: TRBJ1-1
CDR3 protein: CSAGTSYRDTEAFF
CDR3 DNA: TGCAGCGCTGGGACGTCCTACAGGGACACTGAAGCTTTCTTT

D gene: .
V gene: TRBV11-2
clone size: .
CDR3 length: 14
J gene: TRBJ1-1
CDR3 protein: CASSLGAQSLEAFF
CDR3 DNA: TGTGCCAGCAGCTTAGGGGCACAGTCCCTTGAAGCTTTCTTT

D gene: .
V gene: TRBV6-1
clone size: few
CDR3 length: 12
J gene: TRBJ2-7
CDR3 protein: CASTNPGTVQYF
CDR3 DNA: TGTGCCAGCACCAACCCCGGGACGGTGCAGTACTTC

D gene: TRBD1
V gene: TRBV20-1
clone size: many
CDR3 length: 14
J gene: TRBJ2-1
CDR3 protein: CSANQGAFYNEQFF
CDR3 DNA: TGCAGTGCTAACCAGGGGGCGTTCTACAATGAGCAGTTCTTC

D gene: .
V gene: TRBV2
clone size: few
CDR3 length: 14
J gene: TRBJ2-3
CDR3 protein: CASKFPGSTDTQYF
CDR3 DNA: TGTGCCAGCAAATTTCCGGGGAGCACAGATACGCAGTATTTT

D gene: .
V gene: TRBV28
clone size: .
CDR3 length: 15
J gene: TRBJ2-5
CDR3 protein: CASSLLGGGDETQYF
CDR3 DNA: TGTGCCAGCAGTTTATTGGGGGGAGGCGACGAGACCCAGTACTTC

D gene: TRBD2
V gene: TRBV20-1
clone size: few
CDR3 length: 17
J gene: TRBJ2-1
CDR3 protein: CSAGLAGVSVWDNEQFF
CDR3 DNA: TGCAGTGCGGGACTAGCGGGGGTATCGGTATGGGACAATGAGCAGTTCTTC

D gene: .
V gene: TRBV7-2
clone size: many
CDR3 length: 17
J gene: TRBJ2-2
CDR3 protein: CASSLMMLRPNTGELFF
CDR3 DNA: TGTGCCAGCAGCTTAATGATGCTCCGGCCGAACACCGGGGAGCTGTTTTTT

D gene: TRBD1
V gene: TRBV5-5
clone size: few
CDR3 length: 17
J gene: TRBJ1-6
CDR3 protein: CASSQYRGSSYNSPLHF
CDR3 DNA: TGTGCCAGCAGCCAGTACAGGGGAAGCTCCTATAATTCACCCCTCCACTTT

D gene: .
V gene: TRBV7-6
clone size: few
CDR3 length: 12
J gene: TRBJ1-5
CDR3 protein: CASSLFNQPQHF
CDR3 DNA: TGTGCCAGCAGCTTATTCAACCAGCCCCAGCATTTT

D gene: .
V gene: TRBV2
clone size: many
CDR3 length: 14
J gene: TRBJ2-1
CDR3 protein: CASSEVAYYNEQFF
CDR3 DNA: TGTGCCAGCAGTGAAGTGGCCTACTACAATGAGCAGTTCTTC

D gene: TRBD1
V gene: TRBV6-5
clone size: .
CDR3 length: 14
J gene: TRBJ1-1
CDR3 protein: CASSYTGTGLEAFF
CDR3 DNA: TGTGCCAGCAGTTACACCGGGACAGGTCTTGAAGCTTTCTTT

D gene: TRBD1
V gene: TRBV4-1
clone size: .
CDR3 length: 15
J gene: TRBJ2-5
CDR3 protein: CASTPSPTGAETQYF
CDR3 DNA: TGCGCCAGCACCCCCAGCCCCACAGGGGCAGAGACCCAGTACTTC

D gene: TRBD1
V gene: TRBV6-2/TRBV6-3
clone size: .
CDR3 length: 15
J gene: TRBJ2-5
CDR3 protein: CASSIQGAVGETQYF
CDR3 DNA: TGTGCCAGCAGTATACAGGGGGCCGTAGGAGAGACCCAGTACTTC

D gene: .
V gene: TRBV7-8
clone size: .
CDR3 length: 14
J gene: TRBJ1-4
CDR3 protein: CASAPQGLVEKLFF
CDR3 DNA: TGTGCCAGCGCGCCCCAGGGACTCGTAGAAAAACTGTTTTTT

D gene: TRBD1
V gene: TRBV7-2
clone size: many
CDR3 length: 14
J gene: TRBJ1-2
CDR3 protein: CASSLGQGDDGYTF
CDR3 DNA: TGTGCCAGCAGCTTAGGCCAGGGGGACGATGGCTACACCTTC

D gene: .
V gene: TRBV7-2
clone size: many
CDR3 length: 15
J gene: TRBJ2-7
CDR3 protein: CASSFRQGSSYEQYF
CDR3 DNA: TGTGCCAGCAGCTTCCGGCAGGGTAGCTCCTACGAGCAGTACTTC

D gene: TRBD2
V gene: TRBV7-9
clone size: many
CDR3 length: 19
J gene: TRBJ2-5
CDR3 protein: CASSYYGLRERGRQETQYF
CDR3 DNA: TGTGCCAGCAGCTATTACGGCCTCAGGGAGCGGGGTCGTCAAGAGACCCAGTACTTC